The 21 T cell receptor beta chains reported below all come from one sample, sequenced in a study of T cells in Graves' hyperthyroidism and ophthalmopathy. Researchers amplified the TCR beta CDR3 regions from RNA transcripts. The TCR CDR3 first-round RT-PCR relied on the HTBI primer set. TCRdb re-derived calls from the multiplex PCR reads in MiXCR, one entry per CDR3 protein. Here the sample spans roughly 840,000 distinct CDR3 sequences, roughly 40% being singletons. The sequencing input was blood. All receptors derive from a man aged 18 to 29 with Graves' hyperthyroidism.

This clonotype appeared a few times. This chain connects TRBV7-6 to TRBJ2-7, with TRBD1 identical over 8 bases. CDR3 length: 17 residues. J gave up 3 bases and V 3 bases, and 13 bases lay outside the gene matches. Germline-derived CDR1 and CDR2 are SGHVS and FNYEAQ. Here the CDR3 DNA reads TGTGCCAGCAGCTTGCGGCCCGATGGGACAGGCTACTACGAGCAGTACTTC. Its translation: CASSLRPDGTGYYEQYF.

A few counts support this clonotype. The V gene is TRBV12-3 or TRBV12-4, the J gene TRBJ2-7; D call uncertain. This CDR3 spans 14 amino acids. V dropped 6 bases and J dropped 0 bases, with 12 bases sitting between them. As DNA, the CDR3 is TGTGCCAGCAGACATGACTTGAGCTCCTACGAGCAGTACTTC. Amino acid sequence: CASRHDLSSYEQYF.

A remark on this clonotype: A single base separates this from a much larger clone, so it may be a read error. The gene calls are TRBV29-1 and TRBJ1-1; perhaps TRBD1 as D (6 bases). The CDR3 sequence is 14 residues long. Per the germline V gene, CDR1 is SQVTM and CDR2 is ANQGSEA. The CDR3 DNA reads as TGCAGCGTACCGCAGGGGCCCATGAACGCTGAAGCTTTCTTT. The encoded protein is CSVPQGPMNAEAFF. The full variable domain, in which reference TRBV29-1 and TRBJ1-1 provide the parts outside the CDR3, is SAVISQKPSRDICQRGTSLTIQCQVDSQVTMMFWYRQQPGQSLTLIATANQGSEATYESGFVIDKFPISRPNLTFSTLTVSNMSPEDSSIYLCSVPQGPMNAEAFFGQGTRLTVV.

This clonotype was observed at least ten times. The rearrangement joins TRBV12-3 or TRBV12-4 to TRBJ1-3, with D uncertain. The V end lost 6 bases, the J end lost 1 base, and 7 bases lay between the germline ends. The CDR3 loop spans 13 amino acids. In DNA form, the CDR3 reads TGTGCCAGCAGCCCATCTTCTGGAAACACCATATATTTT. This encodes CASSPSSGNTIYF.

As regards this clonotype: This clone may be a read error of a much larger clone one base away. CDR3 nucleotides: TGTGCCAGCAGTACCGGGACAGTCAATCAGCCCCAGCATTTT. Translating it yields CASSTGTVNQPQHF. The chain joins TRBV6-6 to TRBJ1-5; the match to TRBD1 covers 7 bases. This CDR3 region has 14 residues. Trimming at V came to 5 bases and at J to 3 bases, leaving 4 bases not matched to a gene. Per germline, CDR1 MNHNY and CDR2 SVGAGI (reference sequence).

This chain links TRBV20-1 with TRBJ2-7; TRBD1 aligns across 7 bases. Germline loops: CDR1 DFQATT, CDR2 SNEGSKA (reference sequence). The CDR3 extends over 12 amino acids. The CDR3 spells CSIIDRVYEQYF. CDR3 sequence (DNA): TGCAGCATTATCGACAGGGTCTACGAGCAGTACTTC.

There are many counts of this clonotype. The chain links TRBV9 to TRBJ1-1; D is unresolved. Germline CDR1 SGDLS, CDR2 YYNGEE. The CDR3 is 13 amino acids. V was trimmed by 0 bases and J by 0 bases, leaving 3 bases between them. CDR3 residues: CASSVVMNTEAFF. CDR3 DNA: TGTGCCAGCAGCGTAGTAATGAACACTGAAGCTTTCTTT. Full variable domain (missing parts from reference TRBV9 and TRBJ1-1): DSGVTQTPKHLITATGQRVTLRCSPRSGDLSVYWYQQSLDQGLQFLIQYYNGEERAKGNILERFSAQQFPDLHSELNLSSLELGDSALYFCASSVVMNTEAFFGQGTRLTVV.

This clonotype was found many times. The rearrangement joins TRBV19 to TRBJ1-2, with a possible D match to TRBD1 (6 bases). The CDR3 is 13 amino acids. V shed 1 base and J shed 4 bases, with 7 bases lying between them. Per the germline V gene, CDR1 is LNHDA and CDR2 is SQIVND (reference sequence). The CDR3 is CASSIGQVYGYTF. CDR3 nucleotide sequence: TGTGCCAGTAGTATAGGACAGGTCTATGGCTACACCTTC.

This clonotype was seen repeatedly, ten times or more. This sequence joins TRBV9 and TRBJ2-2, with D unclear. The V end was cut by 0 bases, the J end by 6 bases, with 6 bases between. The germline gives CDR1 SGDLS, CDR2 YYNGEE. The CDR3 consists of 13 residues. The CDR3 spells CASSVAWAGELFF. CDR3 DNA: TGTGCCAGCAGCGTAGCTTGGGCCGGGGAGCTGTTTTTT.

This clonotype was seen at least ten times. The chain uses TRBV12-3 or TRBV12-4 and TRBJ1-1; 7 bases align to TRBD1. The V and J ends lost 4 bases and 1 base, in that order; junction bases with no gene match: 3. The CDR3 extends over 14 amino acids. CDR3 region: CASSSGQTNTEAFF. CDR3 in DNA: TGTGCCAGCAGTTCGGGACAGACGAACACTGAAGCTTTCTTT.

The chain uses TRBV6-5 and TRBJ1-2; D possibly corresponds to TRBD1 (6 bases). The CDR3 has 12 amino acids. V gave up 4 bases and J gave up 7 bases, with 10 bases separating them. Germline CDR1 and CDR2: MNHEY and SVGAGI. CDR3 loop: CASSSRGFGYTF. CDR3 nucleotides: TGTGCCAGCAGTTCTAGGGGGTTTGGCTACACCTTC.

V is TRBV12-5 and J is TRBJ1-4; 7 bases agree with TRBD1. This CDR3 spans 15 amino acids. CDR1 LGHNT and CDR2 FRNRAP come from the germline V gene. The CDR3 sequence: CASSPAGGMNEKLFF. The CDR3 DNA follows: TGTGCCAGCAGTCCAGCAGGGGGTATGAATGAAAAACTGTTTTTT.

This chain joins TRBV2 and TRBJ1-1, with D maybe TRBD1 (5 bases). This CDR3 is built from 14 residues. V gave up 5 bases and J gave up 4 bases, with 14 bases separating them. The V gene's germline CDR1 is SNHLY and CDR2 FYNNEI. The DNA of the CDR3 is TGTGCCAGCAGTAGCGCAGGGTATGGCACTGAAGCTTTCTTT. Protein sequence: CASSSAGYGTEAFF.

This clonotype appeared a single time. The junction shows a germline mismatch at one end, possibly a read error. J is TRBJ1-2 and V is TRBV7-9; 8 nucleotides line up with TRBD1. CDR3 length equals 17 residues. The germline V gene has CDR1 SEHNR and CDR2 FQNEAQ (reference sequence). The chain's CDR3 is CASTLQGGGLTNYGYTF. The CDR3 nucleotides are TGTGCCAGCACCTTACAGGGGGGGGGACTCACTAACTATGGCTACACCTTC.

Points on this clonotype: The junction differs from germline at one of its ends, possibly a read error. The CDR3 sequence: CSARGPDGEPFF. The CDR3 DNA is TGCAGTGCTAGAGGTCCCGACGGGGAGCCGTTTTTT. The chain uses TRBV20-1 and TRBJ2-2, with D possibly being TRBD2 (5 bases). In germline, CDR1 is DFQATT, CDR2 SNEGSKA (reference sequence). CDR3 length: 12 residues.

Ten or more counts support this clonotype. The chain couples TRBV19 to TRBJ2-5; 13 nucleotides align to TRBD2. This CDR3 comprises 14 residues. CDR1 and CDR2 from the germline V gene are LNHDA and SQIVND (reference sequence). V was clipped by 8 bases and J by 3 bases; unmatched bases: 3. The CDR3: CASRTSGGEETQYF. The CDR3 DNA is TGTGCCAGTCGAACTAGCGGGGGGGAAGAGACCCAGTACTTC.

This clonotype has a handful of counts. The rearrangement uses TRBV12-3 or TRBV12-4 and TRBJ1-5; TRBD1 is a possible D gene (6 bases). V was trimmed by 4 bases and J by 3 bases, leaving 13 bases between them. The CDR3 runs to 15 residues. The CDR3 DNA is TGTGCCAGCAGTTACTCGGGGGACACCAATCAGCCCCAGCATTTT. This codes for CASSYSGDTNQPQHF.

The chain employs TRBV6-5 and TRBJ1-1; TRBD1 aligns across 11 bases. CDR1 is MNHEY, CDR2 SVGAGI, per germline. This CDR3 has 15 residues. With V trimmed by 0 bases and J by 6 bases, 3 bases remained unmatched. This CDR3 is CASSYSGTGGAEAFF. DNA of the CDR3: TGTGCCAGCAGTTACTCTGGGACAGGGGGAGCTGAAGCTTTCTTT.

This chain's CDR3 is CSVATGNPGELFF. CDR3 bases: TGCAGCGTGGCGACAGGGAATCCCGGGGAGCTGTTTTTT. V gene TRBV29-1 combines with J gene TRBJ2-2; 7 bases align to TRBD1. Germline V gene sequence: CDR1 SQVTM, CDR2 ANQGSEA. CDR3 length equals 13 residues. The junction had 7 bases not matched to a gene; V was cut back by 6 bases and J by 6 bases.

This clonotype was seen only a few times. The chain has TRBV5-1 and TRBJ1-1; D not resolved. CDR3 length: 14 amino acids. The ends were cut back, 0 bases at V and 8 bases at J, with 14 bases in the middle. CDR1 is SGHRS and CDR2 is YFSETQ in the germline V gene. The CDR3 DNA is TGCGCCAGCAGCTTGGCCGAAGGGTTAGGAGAAGCTTTCTTT. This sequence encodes CASSLAEGLGEAFF. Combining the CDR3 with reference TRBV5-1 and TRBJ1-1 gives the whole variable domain KAGVTQTPRYLIKTRGQQVTLSCSPISGHRSVSWYQQTPGQGLQFLFEYFSETQRNKGNFPGRFSGRQFSNSRSEMNVSTLELGDSALYLCASSLAEGLGEAFFGQGTRLTVV.

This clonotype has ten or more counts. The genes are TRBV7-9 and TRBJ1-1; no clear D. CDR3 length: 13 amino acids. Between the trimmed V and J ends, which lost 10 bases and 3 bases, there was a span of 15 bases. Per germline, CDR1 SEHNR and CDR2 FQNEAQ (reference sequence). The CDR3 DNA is TGTGCCACCCTGAGGGCGAGGGACACTGAAGCTTTCTTT. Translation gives CATLRARDTEAFF. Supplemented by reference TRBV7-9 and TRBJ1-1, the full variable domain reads DTGVSQNPRHKITKRGQNVTFRCDPISEHNRLYWYRQTLGQGPEFLTYFQNEAQLEKSRLLSDRFSAERPKGSFSTLEIQRTEQGDSAMYLCATLRARDTEAFFGQGTRLTVV.